These 14 T cell receptor beta chains originate from one sample sequenced in a study of blood T cell repertoires in COVID-19. The protocol was immunoSEQ multiplex PCR, while the TCRdb copy is restricted to in-frame clones and leaves out a portion. The sample contains 50,000 or so clones, approximately 81% of which appear only once. Sequenced material: peripheral blood. These receptor sequences come from a man aged 40-50 years with active COVID-19.

The rearrangement uses TRBV5-6 and TRBJ1-1; D gene unclear. V shed 6 bases and J shed 5 bases, with 14 bases lying between them. Germline CDR1 is SGHDT and CDR2 is YYEEEE. The CDR3 extends over 13 amino acids. The CDR3 sequence: CASTLFSETEAFF. In DNA form, the CDR3 reads TGTGCCAGCACCTTATTCTCGGAGACTGAAGCTTTCTTT.

This CDR3 is CASSPKLAGGPREQFF. Written as DNA, the CDR3 is TGTGCCAGCAGCCCCAAACTAGCGGGAGGGCCCAGAGAGCAGTTCTTC. The chain employs TRBV7-3 and TRBJ2-1; TRBD2 matches at 13 bases. Unmatched junction bases numbered 11, after V lost 5 bases and J lost 10 bases. The CDR3 loop spans 16 amino acids. Germline lookup yields CDR1 SGHTA and CDR2 FQGTGA.

This rearrangement joins TRBV7-8 to TRBJ1-2; 11 bases align to TRBD1. The CDR3 runs 15 residues. Per germline, CDR1 SGHVS and CDR2 FQNEAQ. The V and J ends lost 5 bases and 3 bases, in that order; junction bases with no gene match: 5. CDR3 region: CASSRRDRGYYGYTF. The CDR3 DNA is TGTGCCAGCAGCCGGAGGGACAGGGGGTACTATGGCTACACCTTC. The entire variable domain, with the rest obtained from reference TRBV7-8 and TRBJ1-2, is as follows: GAGVSQSPRYKVAKRGQDVALRCDPISGHVSLFWYQQALGQGPEFLTYFQNEAQLDKSGLPSDRFFAERPEGSVSTLKIQRTQQEDSAVYLCASSRRDRGYYGYTFGSGTRLTVV.

Of note for this clone: The junction departs from the called germline gene at one end, perhaps through a read error. Here the CDR3 reads CASSPGTVNEKLFF. The CDR3 region has the DNA TGTGCCAGCAGCCCCGGGACAGTTAATGAGAAACTGTTTTTT. The chain links TRBV7-9 to TRBJ1-4; 7 bases map to TRBD1. The germline V gene encodes CDR1 SEHNR and CDR2 FQNEAQ (reference sequence). The CDR3 has 14 amino acids.

V and J are TRBV29-1 and TRBJ1-2, with D possibly matching TRBD1 (5 bases). V gave up 6 bases and J gave up 8 bases, with 19 bases separating them. Germline CDR1 SQVTM, CDR2 ANQGSEA. This CDR3 is 13 amino acids long. In nucleotides, the CDR3 is TGCAGCGTCTCACGAGGCAGGGAATACGGCTACACCTTC. Translating it yields CSVSRGREYGYTF.

In its sample, this clone was seen a few times. The genes are TRBV3-1 (or the pseudogene TRBV3-2) and TRBJ2-1; 7 bases fit TRBD2. The germline CDR1 and CDR2 sequences are LGHDT and YNNKEL (reference sequence). The CDR3 spans 20 residues. J was trimmed by 1 base and V by 5 bases; bases with no gene match: 20. The CDR3 is CASSLRQGRERDGSYNEQFF. The CDR3 nucleotides read TGTGCCAGCAGCTTGAGGCAGGGACGGGAGCGGGATGGATCCTACAATGAGCAGTTCTTC.

The genes are TRBV7-9 and TRBJ2-1; D unresolved. This CDR3 spans 16 amino acids. The V gene lost 6 bases and the J gene lost 9 bases, with 24 bases spanning the gap. In germline, CDR1 is SEHNR, CDR2 FQNEAQ (reference sequence). DNA of the CDR3: TGTGCCAGCAGTCCTAAATTATCCCGGCGTGGAGCTGAGCAGTTCTTC. This translates into CASSPKLSRRGAEQFF.

The rearrangement uses TRBV16 and TRBJ2-5; D is uncertain. Germline loops: CDR1 KGHSY, CDR2 FQNENV. This CDR3 contains 15 residues. V lost 6 bases, J lost 2 bases, and 16 bases lay in between. The CDR3 DNA reads TGTGCCAGCAGTCAAAGCTTCCCCCTTCAAGAGACCCAGTACTTC. Residues: CASSQSFPLQETQYF.

The gene calls are TRBV6-5 and TRBJ1-5; the match to TRBD1 covers 8 bases. This CDR3 contains 14 residues. The J segment lost 5 bases and the V segment lost 6 bases, leaving 6 bases of the junction unmatched. CDR1 MNHEY and CDR2 SVGAGI come from the germline V gene. CDR3 loop: CASSEGQEYQPQHF. In nucleotides, the CDR3 is TGTGCCAGCAGCGAGGGACAGGAGTATCAGCCCCAGCATTTT.

The genes are TRBV25-1 and TRBJ2-5; a weak D match, TRBD1 (7 bases). Per the germline V gene, CDR1 is MGHDK and CDR2 is SYGVNS. V lost 1 base, J lost 1 base, and 13 bases lay in between. This CDR3 is 16 amino acids long. The CDR3 here is CASSEFAGGIQETQYF. As DNA, the CDR3 is TGTGCCAGCAGTGAATTCGCAGGGGGGATCCAAGAGACCCAGTACTTC. Combining the CDR3 with reference TRBV25-1 and TRBJ2-5 gives the whole variable domain EADIYQTPRYLVIGTGKKITLECSQTMGHDKMYWYQQDPGMELHLIHYSYGVNSTEKGDLSSESTVSRIRTEHFPLTLESARPSHTSQYLCASSEFAGGIQETQYFGPGTRLLVL.

This chain connects TRBV9 to TRBJ2-3; 8 bases are a match to TRBD2. Germline V CDR1 and CDR2: SGDLS, YYNGEE. The trim removed 3 bases at V and 4 bases at J, leaving 16 bases unmatched. The CDR3 covers 18 residues. CDR3 amino acids: CASSDGRAPLTVADTQYF. The CDR3 DNA sequence: TGTGCCAGCAGCGACGGGAGGGCCCCGCTAACGGTCGCAGATACGCAGTATTTT.

V usage is TRBV27 and J usage is TRBJ2-7; 10 bases are a match to TRBD2. V shed 7 bases, J shed 7 bases, and the junction held 13 bases outside the gene matches. Germline CDR1 is MNHEY and CDR2 is SMNVEV (reference sequence). The CDR3 length is 15 residues. The CDR3 sequence is CASKPGLAAFREQYF. The CDR3 DNA reads as TGTGCCAGCAAACCCGGACTAGCGGCTTTCCGAGAGCAGTACTTC.

V and J are TRBV27 and TRBJ2-7; a possible D gene is TRBD2 (6 bases). V shed 7 bases and J shed 1 base, with 17 bases lying between them. Germline V gene lookup returns CDR1 MNHEY and CDR2 SMNVEV (reference sequence). This CDR3 has 15 amino acids. The CDR3 DNA sequence: TGTGCCAGCACCCCACGGGCGGGACCGTCCTACGAGCAGTACTTC. Translating gives CASTPRAGPSYEQYF.

CDR3 sequence (DNA): TGTGCCAGTAGTATCGACAGGGGGCAAGTAGCTTTCTTT. Translated: CASSIDRGQVAFF. The rearrangement uses TRBV19 and TRBJ1-1, with 10 nucleotides matching TRBD1. Looked up from germline, CDR1 is LNHDA and CDR2 is SQIVND (reference sequence). Trimming removed 3 bases from V and 10 bases from J; junction bases left unmatched: 5. The CDR3 loop spans 13 amino acids. Using reference TRBV19 and TRBJ1-1 for the parts outside the CDR3, the full variable domain is DGGITQSPKYLFRKEGQNVTLSCEQNLNHDAMYWYRQDPGQGLRLIYYSQIVNDFQKGDIAEGYSVSREKKESFPLTVTSAQKNPTAFYLCASSIDRGQVAFFGQGTRLTVV.